This T cell receptor (beta chain) was identified during a study of CD8 T cells in ankylosing spondylitis. Study-wide points: The disease-linked clones had a CD8+ phenotype and low blood frequencies. Ankylosing spondylitis blood appeared to carry a characteristic TCR beta motif of roughly eight highly homologous variants. Significantly higher representation of disease-linked clones was reported for matched ankylosing spondylitis synovial fluid.

5'-RACE, quantitative and with molecular barcodes, yielded the TCR beta libraries. TCRdb recomputed calls from the 5' RACE reads with MiXCR, one row per CDR3 protein. Here the sample spans a few hundred thousand distinct CDR3 sequences, roughly a quarter being singletons. This clonotype appeared a few times. Its antigen is unknown. The germline gives CDR1 SQVTM, CDR2 ANQGSEA. The CDR3 extends over 15 amino acids. Trimming removed 2 bases from V and 5 bases from J; junction bases left unmatched: 9. This chain links TRBV29-1 with TRBJ2-5, with TRBD2 matching 9 bases. What was sequenced was blood, either unsorted or a sorted T cell fraction (not recorded which). This sequence originates from a male donor with ankylosing spondylitis or in good health (not recorded which). DNA of the CDR3: TGCAGCGTTGAAAAGCTAGCGGGATCCTGGGAGACCCAGTACTTC. Encoded protein: CSVEKLAGSWETQYF. Looking up the rest from reference TRBV29-1 and TRBJ2-5 gives the full variable domain: SAVISQKPSRDICQRGTSLTIQCQVDSQVTMMFWYRQQPGQSLTLIATANQGSEATYESGFVIDKFPISRPNLTFSTLTVSNMSPEDSSIYLCSVEKLAGSWETQYFGPGTRLLVL.